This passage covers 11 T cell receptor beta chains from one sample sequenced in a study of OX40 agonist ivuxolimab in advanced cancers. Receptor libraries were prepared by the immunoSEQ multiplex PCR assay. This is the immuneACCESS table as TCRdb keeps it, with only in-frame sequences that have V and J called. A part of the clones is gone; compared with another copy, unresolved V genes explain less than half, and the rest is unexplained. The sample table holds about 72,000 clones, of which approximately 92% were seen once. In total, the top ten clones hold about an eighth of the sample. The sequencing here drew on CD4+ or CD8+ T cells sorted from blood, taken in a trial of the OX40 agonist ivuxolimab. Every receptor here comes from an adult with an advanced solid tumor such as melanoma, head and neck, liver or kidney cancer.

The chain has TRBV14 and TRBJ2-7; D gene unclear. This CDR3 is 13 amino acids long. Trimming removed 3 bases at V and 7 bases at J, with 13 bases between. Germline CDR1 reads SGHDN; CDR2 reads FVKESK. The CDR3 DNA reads TGTGCCAGCAGCCAGCGGATTGTTGGTGAGCAGTACTTC. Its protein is CASSQRIVGEQYF.

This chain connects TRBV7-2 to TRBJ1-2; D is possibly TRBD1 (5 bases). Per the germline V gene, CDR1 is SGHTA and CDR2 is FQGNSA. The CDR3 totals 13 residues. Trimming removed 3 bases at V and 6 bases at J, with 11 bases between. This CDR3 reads CASSFWAGHGYTF. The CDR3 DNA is TGTGCCAGCAGCTTCTGGGCAGGGCATGGCTACACCTTC.

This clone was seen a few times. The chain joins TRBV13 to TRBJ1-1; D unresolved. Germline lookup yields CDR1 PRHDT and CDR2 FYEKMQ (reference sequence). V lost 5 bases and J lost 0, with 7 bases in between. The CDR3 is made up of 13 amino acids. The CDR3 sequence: CASSTEMNTEAFF. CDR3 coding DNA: TGTGCCAGCAGCACAGAAATGAACACTGAAGCTTTCTTT.

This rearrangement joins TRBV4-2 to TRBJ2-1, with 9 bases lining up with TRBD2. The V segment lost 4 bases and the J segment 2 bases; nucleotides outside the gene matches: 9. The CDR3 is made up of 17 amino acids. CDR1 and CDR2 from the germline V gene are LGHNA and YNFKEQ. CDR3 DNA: TGTGCCAGCAGCCGGGAGAGCGGGGGGCTACCCTACAATGAGCAGTTCTTC. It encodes CASSRESGGLPYNEQFF.

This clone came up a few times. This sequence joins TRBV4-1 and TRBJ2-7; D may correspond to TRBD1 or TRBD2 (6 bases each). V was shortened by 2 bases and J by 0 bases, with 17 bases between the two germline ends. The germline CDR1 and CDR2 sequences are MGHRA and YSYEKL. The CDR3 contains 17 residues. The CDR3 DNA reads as TGCGCCAGCAGCCAATTTCACGGGGGCTGGAGCTCCTACGAGCAGTACTTC. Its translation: CASSQFHGGWSSYEQYF.

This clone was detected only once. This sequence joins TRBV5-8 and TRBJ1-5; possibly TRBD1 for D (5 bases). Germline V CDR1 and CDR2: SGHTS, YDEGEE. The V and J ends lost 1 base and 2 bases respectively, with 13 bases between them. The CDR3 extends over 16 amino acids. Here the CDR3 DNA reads TGTGCCAGCAGCTTGTGGGGGGAGTTTGGCAATCAGCCCCAGCATTTT. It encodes CASSLWGEFGNQPQHF.

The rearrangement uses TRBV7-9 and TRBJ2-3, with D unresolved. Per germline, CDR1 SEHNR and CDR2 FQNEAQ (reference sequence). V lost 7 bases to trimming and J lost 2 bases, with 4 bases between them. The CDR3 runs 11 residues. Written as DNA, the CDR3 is TGTGCCAGCATGGCCACAGATACGCAGTATTTT. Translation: CASMATDTQYF.

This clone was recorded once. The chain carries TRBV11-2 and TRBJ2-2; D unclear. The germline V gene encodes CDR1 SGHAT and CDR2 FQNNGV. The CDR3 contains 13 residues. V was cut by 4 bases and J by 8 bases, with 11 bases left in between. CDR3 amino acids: CASSSQRAGELFF. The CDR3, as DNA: TGTGCCAGCAGCTCCCAGCGTGCAGGGGAGCTGTTTTTT.

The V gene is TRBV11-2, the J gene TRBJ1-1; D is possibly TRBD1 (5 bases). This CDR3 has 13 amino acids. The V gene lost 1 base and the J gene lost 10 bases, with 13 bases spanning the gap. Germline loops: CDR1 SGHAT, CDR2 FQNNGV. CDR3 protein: CASSLVSRGGAFF. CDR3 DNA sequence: TGTGCCAGCAGCTTAGTTTCACGTGGGGGAGCTTTCTTT.

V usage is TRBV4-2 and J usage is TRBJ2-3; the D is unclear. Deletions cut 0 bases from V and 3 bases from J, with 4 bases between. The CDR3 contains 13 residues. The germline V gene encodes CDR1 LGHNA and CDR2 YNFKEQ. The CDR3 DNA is TGTGCCAGCAGCCAAGATCTAACAGATACGCAGTATTTT. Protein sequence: CASSQDLTDTQYF.

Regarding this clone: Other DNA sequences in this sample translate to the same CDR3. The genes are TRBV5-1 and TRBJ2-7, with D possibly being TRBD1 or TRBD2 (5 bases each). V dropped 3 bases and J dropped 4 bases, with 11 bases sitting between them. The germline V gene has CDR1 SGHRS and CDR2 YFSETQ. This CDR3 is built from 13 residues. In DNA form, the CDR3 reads TGCGCCAGCAGCTGGGGGACGGCATACGAGCAGTACTTC. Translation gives CASSWGTAYEQYF.